Listed here are 21 T cell receptor beta chains from one sample, sequenced in a study of T cells in Graves' hyperthyroidism and ophthalmopathy. The CDR3 regions of TCR beta were amplified from RNA transcripts. The HTBI primer set was used in a first-round RT-PCR of the TCR CDR3. TCRdb used MiXCR to reprocess the multiplex PCR reads, holding one entry per CDR3 protein. The sample consists of a few hundred thousand distinct CDR3 sequences, roughly 15% of them appearing once. The sample taken for sequencing was blood. The receptor source for this set is a woman between 18 and 29 years old with Graves' hyperthyroidism.

The V gene is TRBV2, the J gene TRBJ2-1, with 7 bases lining up with TRBD2. Germline V gene lookup returns CDR1 SNHLY and CDR2 FYNNEI. The V segment lost 3 bases and the J segment 14 bases; nucleotides outside the gene matches: 7. This CDR3 is 12 amino acids long. This CDR3 reads CASSEWGREEFF. As DNA, the CDR3 is TGTGCCAGCAGTGAGTGGGGGAGGGAGGAGTTCTTC.

The sample holds many counts of this clonotype. V is TRBV2 and J is TRBJ2-1; 8 nucleotides line up with TRBD2. Trimming cost V 5 bases and J 3 bases; bases outside gene matches: 9. Germline V lookup: CDR1 SNHLY, CDR2 FYNNEI. This CDR3 has 16 residues. CDR3 region: CASSYEREIFYNEQFF. CDR3 bases: TGTGCCAGCAGTTATGAGCGGGAGATATTCTACAATGAGCAGTTCTTC.

This clonotype was found many times. V usage is TRBV12-3 or TRBV12-4 and J usage is TRBJ1-2; 10 nucleotides agree with TRBD1. This CDR3 is built from 16 residues. The junction had 15 bases not matched to a gene; V was cut back by 5 bases and J by 9 bases. The CDR3 DNA sequence: TGTGCCAGCAGTGCCGGGACAGGGGCCCTTCTATCGAGCTACACCTTC. Encoded protein: CASSAGTGALLSSYTF.

This clonotype showed up many times. The chain uses TRBV6-1 and TRBJ2-7; no firm D call. With 4 bases removed from V and 3 bases from J, the gap between germline ends came to 4 bases. This CDR3 has 11 amino acids. Germline-derived CDR1 and CDR2 are MNHNS and SASEGT. The CDR3 is CASSVIYEQYF. The CDR3 DNA is TGTGCCAGCAGTGTGATCTACGAGCAGTACTTC.

This clonotype was counted at least ten times. This chain connects TRBV2 to TRBJ2-1, with 9 positions matching TRBD2. J was trimmed by 7 bases and V by 3 bases; bases with no gene match: 4. CDR3 length: 14 residues. Germline lookup yields CDR1 SNHLY and CDR2 FYNNEI. The CDR3 bases are TGTGCCAGCAGTGAGTTTCTAGCGGGGAATGAGCAGTTCTTC. Protein sequence: CASSEFLAGNEQFF.

Note on this clonotype: At one of its ends the junction is not consistent with the germline gene, which may arise from a read error. The chain recombines TRBV7-9 with TRBJ1-1; D not certain. This CDR3 is built from 10 residues. Germline CDR1 and CDR2: SEHNR and FQNEAQ (reference sequence). CDR3 DNA: TGTGCCAGCAGCCTCACTGGAGCTTTCTTT. The encoded protein is CASSLTGAFF.

This clonotype has ten or more counts. The chain uses TRBV5-1 and TRBJ1-1; D not resolved. The CDR3 totals 15 residues. Germline V gene data show CDR1 as SGHRS and CDR2 as YFSETQ. The germline V and J ends were trimmed by 0 bases and 5 bases, with 14 bases remaining between them. For the CDR3, the DNA is TGCGCCAGCAGCTTGGGGGTGCGGGGTAGTACTGAAGCTTTCTTT. Translation: CASSLGVRGSTEAFF.

V and J are TRBV18 and TRBJ2-3; TRBD1 aligns across 7 bases. In germline, CDR1 is KGHSH, CDR2 LQKENI. The CDR3 is 18 residues long. After removal of 4 bases from V and 2 bases from J, the junction contained 15 bases not matched to a gene. The CDR3 loop is CASSHTGALESSTDTQYF. The DNA of the CDR3 is TGTGCCAGCTCACACACAGGGGCCCTAGAATCCTCCACAGATACGCAGTATTTT. Complete variable domain (other parts from reference TRBV18 and TRBJ2-3): NAGVMQNPRHLVRRRGQEARLRCSPMKGHSHVYWYRQLPEEGLKFMVYLQKENIIDESGMPKERFSAEFPKEGPSILRIQQVVRGDSAAYFCASSHTGALESSTDTQYFGPGTRLTVL.

There are many counts of this clonotype. The CDR3 coding sequence is TGTGCCAGCAGCCCACGACAGGGGTGGGAGGCTGAAGCTTTCTTT. Translation: CASSPRQGWEAEAFF. The chain employs TRBV7-9 and TRBJ1-1; TRBD1 matches 8 bases. The CDR3 spans 15 residues. J was trimmed by 6 bases and V by 5 bases; bases with no gene match: 11. The germline V gene encodes CDR1 SEHNR and CDR2 FQNEAQ (reference sequence).

The table lists this clonotype with many counts. The genes are TRBV7-2 and TRBJ1-1, with TRBD1 identical over 7 bases. The germline CDR1 and CDR2 sequences are SGHTA and FQGNSA. J lost 3 bases, V lost 3 bases, and 1 base had no gene match. This CDR3 region has 13 residues. The CDR3 sequence is CASSFDRDTEAFF. The CDR3 nucleotides are TGTGCCAGCAGCTTTGACAGGGACACTGAAGCTTTCTTT. The full variable domain, in which reference TRBV7-2 and TRBJ1-1 provide the parts outside the CDR3, is GAGVSQSPSNKVTEKGKDVELRCDPISGHTALYWYRQSLGQGLEFLIYFQGNSAPDKSGLPSDRFSAERTGGSVSTLTIQRTQQEDSAVYLCASSFDRDTEAFFGQGTRLTVV.

The count of this clonotype is one. It may be a read error: a sequence one base away is much more abundant. J is TRBJ2-7 and V is TRBV7-9, with TRBD2 identical over 8 bases. Trimming took 2 bases from V and 0 from J; bases not matched to a gene: 6. In germline, CDR1 is SEHNR, CDR2 FQNEAQ (reference sequence). The length of the CDR3 is 16 residues. The CDR3 is CASSLFQGTSSYEQYF. The CDR3 region has the DNA TGTGCCAGCAGCTTATTTCAGGGGACTAGCTCCTACGAGCAGTACTTC.

Notes on this clonotype: A much larger clone sits a single nucleotide away, making a read error possible. This chain uses TRBV24-1 with TRBJ2-1, with 11 bases matching TRBD2. This CDR3 is 18 amino acids long. The germline V gene has CDR1 KGHDR and CDR2 SFDVKD. The trim removed 4 bases at V and 4 bases at J, leaving 11 bases unmatched. CDR3 nucleotide sequence: TGTGCCACCAGTGAAGCCGTACTAGCGGGAGCTATGTACAATGAGCAGTTCTTC. Translating it yields CATSEAVLAGAMYNEQFF.

This clonotype was seen repeatedly, ten times or more. The chain links TRBV4-1 to TRBJ1-1; D is uncertain. CDR3 length: 15 residues. The V gene lost 4 bases and the J gene lost 4 bases, with 16 bases spanning the gap. In germline, CDR1 is MGHRA, CDR2 YSYEKL. The CDR3, as DNA: TGCGCCAGCAGCCGGGCTTTGAGAACGACCACTGAAGCTTTCTTT. The encoded protein is CASSRALRTTTEAFF.

The chain is built from TRBV19 and TRBJ1-3; no clear D gene. The CDR3 length is 14 residues. Looked up from germline, CDR1 is LNHDA and CDR2 is SQIVND (reference sequence). Deletions cut 8 bases from V and 0 bases from J, with 11 bases between. CDR3 sequence (DNA): TGTGCCAGTTTGGGCGCCGTCTCTGGAAACACCATATATTTT. Amino acids: CASLGAVSGNTIYF.

This clonotype was detected only a few times. The rearrangement joins TRBV20-1 to TRBJ2-1; D is possibly TRBD2 (5 bases). With the DNA end fitting TRBJ2-7 better, the J assignment may be wrong. CDR1 and CDR2 from the germline V gene are DFQATT and SNEGSKA (reference sequence). This CDR3 is built from 14 residues. CDR3 in DNA: TGCAGTGCAGAGACTACGCACTCCTACAATGAGCAGTACTTC. Amino acid sequence: CSAETTHSYNEQYF.

This clonotype was seen a few times. J is TRBJ1-2 and V is TRBV2; D perhaps matches TRBD1 (6 bases). This CDR3 has 15 residues. Germline V gene data show CDR1 as SNHLY and CDR2 as FYNNEI. Trimming cost V 6 bases and J 1 base, with 15 bases left between them. The CDR3 bases are TGTGCCAGCAGGTATGACAGGCGATTTAACTATGGCTACACCTTC. Residues: CASRYDRRFNYGYTF.

V usage is TRBV2 and J usage is TRBJ2-7; no reliable D call. V lost 1 base and J lost 3, with 4 bases in between. In germline, CDR1 is SNHLY, CDR2 FYNNEI. The CDR3 is 12 residues long. This chain's CDR3 is CASSEVLYEQYF. DNA of the CDR3: TGTGCCAGCAGTGAAGTCCTCTACGAGCAGTACTTC.

This clonotype has ten or more counts. The rearrangement joins TRBV19 to TRBJ1-1, with D uncertain. Looked up from germline, CDR1 is LNHDA and CDR2 is SQIVND (reference sequence). The length of the CDR3 is 13 residues. Trimming stripped 5 bases from V and 5 bases from J, with 12 bases between. The chain's CDR3 is CASSAGIHTEAFF. CDR3 nucleotide sequence: TGTGCCAGTAGTGCGGGGATTCATACTGAAGCTTTCTTT. Supplemented by reference TRBV19 and TRBJ1-1, the full variable domain reads DGGITQSPKYLFRKEGQNVTLSCEQNLNHDAMYWYRQDPGQGLRLIYYSQIVNDFQKGDIAEGYSVSREKKESFPLTVTSAQKNPTAFYLCASSAGIHTEAFFGQGTRLTVV.

This clonotype showed up many times. The gene calls are TRBV29-1 and TRBJ2-5; the D gene is possibly TRBD2 (6 bases). Trimming removed 4 bases at V and 4 bases at J, with 13 bases between. Per the germline V gene, CDR1 is SQVTM and CDR2 is ANQGSEA. The CDR3 is 13 amino acids. CDR3 protein: CSVGRRRGETQYF. DNA for the CDR3: TGCAGCGTTGGACGACGGAGGGGAGAGACCCAGTACTTC. Together with reference TRBV29-1 and TRBJ2-5, the CDR3 gives the full variable domain: SAVISQKPSRDICQRGTSLTIQCQVDSQVTMMFWYRQQPGQSLTLIATANQGSEATYESGFVIDKFPISRPNLTFSTLTVSNMSPEDSSIYLCSVGRRRGETQYFGPGTRLLVL.

To note about this clonotype: This could be a read error, since a much larger clone is one nucleotide away. The J gene is TRBJ2-1, the V gene TRBV13; D perhaps matches TRBD1 (5 bases). CDR1 and CDR2 from the germline V gene are PRHDT and FYEKMQ (reference sequence). The CDR3 has 13 residues. V gave up 0 bases and J gave up 13 bases, with 13 bases separating them. The DNA for the CDR3 is TGTGCCAGCAGCTTAGGGCAGGGTCAGACCCAGTTCTTC. Translated: CASSLGQGQTQFF.

On this clonotype itself: A much bigger clone sits one base away, suggesting this may be a read error. The chain carries TRBV20-1 and TRBJ2-1; D not certain. Trimming stripped 0 bases from V and 9 bases from J, with 9 bases between. The CDR3 is made up of 12 amino acids. Germline V CDR1 and CDR2: DFQATT, SNEGSKA (reference sequence). CDR3 DNA: TGCAGTGCTAGAGATCGGCACGGTGAGCAGTTCTTC. Translation: CSARDRHGEQFF.